The T cell receptor (beta chain) under discussion was sequenced for a study of tumor-infiltrating lymphocytes in oesophageal squamous cell carcinoma. Each CDR3 protein gets one entry after TCRdb re-called the PCR reads with MiXCR. The sample records almost 20,000 distinct CDR3 sequences, roughly 40% being singletons. This clonotype is classed as medium-sized. The trim removed 7 bases at V and 6 bases at J, leaving 6 bases unmatched. This CDR3 is 14 amino acids long. What was sequenced was esophageal tumor tissue. The chain recombines TRBV12-3 or TRBV12-4 with TRBJ1-6, with TRBD1 matching over 7 bases. The origin of this receptor is a male donor with esophageal squamous cell carcinoma. The CDR3 spells CASTRGGVNSPLHF. The CDR3 DNA reads TGTGCCAGCACCAGGGGGGGTGTTAATTCACCCCTCCACTTT.